This T cell receptor beta chain was sequenced for a study of cytomegalovirus exposure and HLA in healthy donors (dated by TCRdb to about 2017). In the study overall: An earlier analysis of 587 of the donors reported approximately 300 Gb of sequence data and 117 million unique TCR beta sequences obtained from around 180 million T cells. Roughly 300 gigabases of sequencing data and tens of millions of unique TCR sequences were included in an early release covering under 650 HLA-typed donors. Among the roughly 410 genotyped donors, roughly 80% belonged to the genetic ancestry cluster associated with self-reported Caucasian donors. The study was designed to test whether signatures of past pathogen exposure could be identified by cataloging public T cell receptors. The T cell repertoires of 700 or so subjects were profiled by immunosequencing and related to cytomegalovirus serostatus. In addition to the first cohort of 650 to 750 subjects, a separate validation cohort of approximately 110 different subjects was used. To predict cytomegalovirus infection status, the study combined high-throughput TCR immunosequencing, statistical association of individual TCRs with disease status, and machine learning. A later analysis re-analyzed previously published TCR beta repertoires from roughly 630 donors and added high-resolution HLA genotyping to study TCR occurrence patterns. Rather than drawing on any new phenotypic data, the later analysis identified candidate immune exposures from TCR beta sequences and the way those sequences occurred across donors. An earlier analysis of roughly 600 of the donors used high-throughput TCR beta sequencing to judge whether each TCR beta V gene segment behaved as functional or pseudogenic. Alongside the repertoire data, information on donor age, sex, ethnicity and CMV serostatus was compiled. In a later genetic analysis, genome-wide SNP genotypes for about 65% of the 666 donors were used, and that subset was treated as a discovery cohort. Every repertoire in the discovery cohort had been generated on one and the same sequencing platform. Class I and class II HLA loci were covered by the typing at four-digit resolution. Typing coverage differed by locus: A, B, C, DRB1 and DQB1 were typed in roughly 629-630 donors, DQA1 in 500 to 550, DPA1 in approximately 610, and DPB1 in just under 490. Because of strong linkage in the cohort, a few DR-DQ haplotypes were treated as single units for association and clustering. On average, around 230,000 unique TCR beta nucleotide sequences were sequenced per donor among a few hundred genotyped donors of the cohort, with roughly a sixth of those sequences being non-productive. The investigation overall reported the following: In both the original and validation cohorts, the classifier was reported to diagnose cytomegalovirus status with high specificity and sensitivity. Immune exposure information for the cohort was limited to CMV serostatus. Broadly in line with IMGT annotations, most TCR beta V segments showed up in productive rearrangements about 87% or about 30% of the time in an earlier analysis of 450 to 750 of the donors. Compared with the approximately 710-donor mean, donors in an Asian-associated ancestry cluster had fewer N-insertions in productive TCRs, according to a later genetic analysis. A further reported finding was that TCR beta sequences accurately predicted the HLA-A and HLA-B alleles for most subjects in the first cohort. The 87-base-pair reads could not distinguish some IMGT-functional V segments, including TRBV6-2 and TRBV6-3, so those segments were excluded. A later genetic analysis associated a missense DCLRE1C variant with V-gene and J-gene trimming of TCR beta chains, and an independent cohort replicated the association. Roughly uniform sequencing depth across donors was assumed in presence/absence analyses, although this assumption may not hold. The cohort was sequenced for TCR beta chains only, and without alpha or paired-chain data the features that could be detected were limited. According to a later analysis, TCR association rates differed among HLA loci, with DRB1 alleles showing the most associated TCRs and HLA-C alleles showing the fewest. The earlier analysis of a few hundred of the donors excluded roughly 16 rarely observed V segments, including chromosome 9 orphons, because counts were too low. In vitro tests confirmed that a few of the cytomegalovirus-associated TCR beta chains recognize cytomegalovirus antigens. While some public TCRs were present in many individuals, most TCR sequences turned up only very rarely across donors. When HLA alleles, especially DR and DQ, strongly co-occurred, TCR associations were difficult to assign to individual alleles. In a later analysis, most CMV-associated TCR beta chains were found to appear HLA-restricted, with HLA associations seemingly driven largely by CMV exposure. In a later analysis, several top co-occurrence clusters were reported to appear linked to parvovirus B19, influenza, CMV and Epstein-Barr virus. Specific HLA alleles were associated with 16,951 TCR beta sequences at a false discovery rate of 0.05 in a later analysis. In a later analysis, HLA-associated TCR beta chains showed more clonal expansion and lower generation probabilities than non-associated chains that were equally common. Linkage disequilibrium might explain the correlated functional status among segregating V segments, but an unknown experimental factor could not be ruled out. A cluster of highly shared sequence variants was judged likely to represent a technical artifact of the sequencing pipeline. The study gave a list of 150 to 200 TCR beta chains associated with cytomegalovirus. The authors suggested that the approach could potentially be extended to other disease states and immunological phenotypes. Because HLA typing was unavailable for some donors at each locus, only the typed subset was used in association tests.

In total, 666 healthy bone marrow donors made up the cohort. At the time of sampling, every cohort member was nominally healthy, though immune exposures that went unrecorded were likely present. The donor tested CMV seronegative and was one of the 352 seronegative cohort members. A peripheral blood sample was provided by each donor, and peripheral blood mononuclear cells were used for TCR beta sequencing. Genomic DNA was extracted from the blood cell samples with the Qiagen DNeasy Blood Extraction Kit. After removal of 4 bases from V and 7 bases from J, the junction retains 6 bases not matched to a gene. The germline V gene provides CDR1 MDHEN and CDR2 SYDVKM. From the cysteine through the phenylalanine, the CDR3 covers 13 amino acids. Just the 39-base CDR3 DNA is kept, in frame starting at base 1. In the case of this clone: Its antigen is unknown. Per-base quality was not reported, and no clone a single base away is much larger than it.

The library came from the immunoSEQ multiplex PCR assay. A mixture of 60 forward primers for TCR Vbeta segments and 13 reverse primers for TCR Jbeta segments was used in the multiplex PCR. The CDR3 region of rearranged TCR beta genes was amplified from genomic DNA with a multiplex PCR assay. Amplified TCR beta libraries were sequenced as 87-base-pair reads on the Illumina HiSeq System. The original methods were these. A later analysis counted approximately 74 million unique TCR beta chains across the 550 to 750 repertoires, and some 11 million of these chains were shared by at least two donors. Raw reads were error-corrected and collapsed into unique sequences with a nearest-neighbor algorithm that merged closely related sequences to remove PCR and sequencing errors. V, D and J gene segments were assigned by aligning CDR3 sequences to IMGT reference sequences. For a sequence to be retained, a match of at least six nucleotides to both a V gene segment and a J gene segment was required. A rearrangement counted as productive if the CDR3 had no stop codons and remained in frame with V and J, and every other rearrangement counted as non-productive. CDR3 was defined according to IMGT convention as the region running from the second conserved V-encoded cysteine to the conserved J-encoded phenylalanine. Sequences without an unambiguous match to a single V gene segment were excluded from the earlier analysis of several hundred of the donors. In an earlier analysis of around 590 of the donors, a V segment was called functional when productive rearrangements were above 56.7%, and segregating when the standard deviation between donors exceeded 5%. A statistical classification framework was developed to diagnose cytomegalovirus status using the catalog of TCR beta chain sequences. In a later analysis, TCR nucleotide sequences were compared against IMGT/GENE-DB human TR gene sequences so that V and J genes could be assigned. Using the TCRdist pipeline, a later analysis assigned CDR3 sequences along with most-parsimonious VDJ recombination scenarios. A later analysis defined each TCR beta chain by its CDR3 amino acid sequence plus V-gene family, and excluded reads lacking a unique V-gene family. A later analysis removed 550 to 700 highly shared, low-generation-probability nucleotide sequences to deal with suspected cross-contamination and a sequencing artifact. In a later analysis, a clonal expansion index for each public chain was calculated from normalized within-repertoire ranks of inferred template counts. In a later analysis, generation probabilities were computed using a VDJ recombination model fitted to out-of-frame rearrangements, and the results were checked against IGoR. In a later analysis, hypergeometric tests were used to score TCR-TCR, TCR-HLA and TCR-CMV co-occurrence, with a repertoire-size bias correction applied to TCR pairs. In a later analysis, false discovery rates were estimated by permuting HLA or CMV assignments 20 times. In a later analysis, co-occurring TCRs were grouped using DBSCAN, with TCRdist sequence similarity added in when clustering inside HLA-allele-positive subsets. Repertoires with fewer than 30,000 or more than 120,000 public chains were left out of co-occurrence clustering, as were a handful of repertoires with anomalous nucleotide sharing. Not all clones reach the TCRdb copy of this immuneACCESS table, which keeps in-frame sequences only. Checked studies attribute under half of the gap to unresolved V genes and leave the rest unexplained. The D gene and trimming were derived from the DNA, and the V and J assignments and clone size from that table. This sample lists about 110,000 clones; over 70% were detected once. Less than 0.95% of the sample comes from the top ten.

The V gene is TRBV28 and the J gene is TRBJ1-2; TRBD1 lines up with 7 middle nucleotides. The sample consisted of PBMCs. The source is a boy aged 5 to 17 in good health and CMV-seronegative. Here is the DNA: TGTGCCAGCAGTTCTCGACAGGGTAGTGGCTACACCTTC. This translates into CASSSRQGSGYTF.